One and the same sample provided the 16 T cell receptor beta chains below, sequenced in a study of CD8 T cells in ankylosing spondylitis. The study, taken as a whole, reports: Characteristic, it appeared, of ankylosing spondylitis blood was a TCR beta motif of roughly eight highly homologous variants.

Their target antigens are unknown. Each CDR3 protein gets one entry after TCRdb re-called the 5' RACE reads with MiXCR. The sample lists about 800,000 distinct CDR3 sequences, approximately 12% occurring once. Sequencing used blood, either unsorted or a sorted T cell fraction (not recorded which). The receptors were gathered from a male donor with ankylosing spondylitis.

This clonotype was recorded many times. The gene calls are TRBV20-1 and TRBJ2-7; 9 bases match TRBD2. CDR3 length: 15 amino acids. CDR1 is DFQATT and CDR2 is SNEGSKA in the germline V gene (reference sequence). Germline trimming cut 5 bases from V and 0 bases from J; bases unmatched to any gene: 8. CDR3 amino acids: CSARPTSGSSYEQYF. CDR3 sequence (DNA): TGCAGTGCTCGACCGACTAGCGGCAGCTCCTACGAGCAGTACTTC.

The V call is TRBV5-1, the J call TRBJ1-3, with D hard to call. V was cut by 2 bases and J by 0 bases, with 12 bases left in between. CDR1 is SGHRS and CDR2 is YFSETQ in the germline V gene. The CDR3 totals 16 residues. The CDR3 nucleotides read TGCGCCAGCAGCTTCTCTCAGCTAGACTCTGGAAACACCATATATTTT. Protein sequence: CASSFSQLDSGNTIYF.

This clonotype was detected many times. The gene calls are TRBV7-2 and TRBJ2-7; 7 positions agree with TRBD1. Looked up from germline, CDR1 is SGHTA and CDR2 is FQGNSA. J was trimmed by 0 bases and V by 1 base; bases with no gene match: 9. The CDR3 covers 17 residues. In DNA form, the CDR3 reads TGTGCCAGCAGCTTAGTTGGACCGGGGACAGCCTCCTACGAGCAGTACTTC. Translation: CASSLVGPGTASYEQYF.

CDR3 loop: CASSTHRVVSGGEQFF. CDR3 sequence (DNA): TGTGCCAGCAGTACCCACAGGGTTGTGTCGGGTGGTGAGCAGTTCTTC. V is TRBV6-2 or TRBV6-3 and J is TRBJ2-1; D is perhaps TRBD1 (6 bases). The CDR3 has 16 residues. The ends were cut back, 5 bases at V and 9 bases at J, with 23 bases in the middle. Germline-derived CDR1 and CDR2 are MNHEY and SVGEGT.

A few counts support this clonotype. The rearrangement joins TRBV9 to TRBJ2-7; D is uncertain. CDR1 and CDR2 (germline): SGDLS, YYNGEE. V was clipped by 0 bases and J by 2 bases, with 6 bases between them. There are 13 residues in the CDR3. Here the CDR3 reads CASSVGLTYEQYF. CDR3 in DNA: TGTGCCAGCAGCGTAGGATTAACCTACGAGCAGTACTTC.

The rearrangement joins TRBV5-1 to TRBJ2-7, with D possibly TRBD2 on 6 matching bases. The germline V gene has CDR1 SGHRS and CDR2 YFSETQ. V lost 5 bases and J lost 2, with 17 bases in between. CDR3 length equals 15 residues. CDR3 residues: CASSPGDFPTYEQYF. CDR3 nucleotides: TGCGCCAGCAGTCCCGGGGACTTCCCCACCTACGAGCAGTACTTC.

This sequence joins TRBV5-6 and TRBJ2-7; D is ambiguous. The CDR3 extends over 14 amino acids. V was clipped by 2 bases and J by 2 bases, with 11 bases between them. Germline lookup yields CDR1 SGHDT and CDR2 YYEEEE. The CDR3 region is CASSFRMVAYEQYF. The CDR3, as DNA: TGTGCCAGCAGCTTTCGGATGGTCGCCTACGAGCAGTACTTC.

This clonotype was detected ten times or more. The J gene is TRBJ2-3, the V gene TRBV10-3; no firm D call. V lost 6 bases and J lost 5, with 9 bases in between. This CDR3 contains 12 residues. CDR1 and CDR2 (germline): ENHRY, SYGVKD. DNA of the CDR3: TGTGCCATCAGCCAGGTGGGAGATACGCAGTATTTT. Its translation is CAISQVGDTQYF.

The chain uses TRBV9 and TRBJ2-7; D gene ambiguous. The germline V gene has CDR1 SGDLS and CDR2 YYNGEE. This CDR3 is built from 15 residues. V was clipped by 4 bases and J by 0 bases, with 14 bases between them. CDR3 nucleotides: TGTGCCAGCAGCCCAAAACAAACCCACTCCTACGAGCAGTACTTC. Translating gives CASSPKQTHSYEQYF.

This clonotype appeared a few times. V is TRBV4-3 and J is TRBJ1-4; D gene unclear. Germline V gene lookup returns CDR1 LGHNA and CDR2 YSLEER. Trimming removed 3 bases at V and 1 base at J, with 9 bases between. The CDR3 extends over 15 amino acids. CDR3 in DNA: TGCGCCAGCAGCCAGACACCCTTAACTAATGAAAAACTGTTTTTT. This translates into CASSQTPLTNEKLFF.

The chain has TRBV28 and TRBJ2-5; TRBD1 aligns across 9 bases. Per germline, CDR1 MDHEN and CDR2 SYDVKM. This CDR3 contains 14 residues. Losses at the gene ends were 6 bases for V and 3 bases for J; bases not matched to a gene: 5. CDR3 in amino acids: CASRRTGGEETQYF. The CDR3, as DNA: TGTGCCAGCAGACGTACAGGGGGCGAAGAGACCCAGTACTTC.

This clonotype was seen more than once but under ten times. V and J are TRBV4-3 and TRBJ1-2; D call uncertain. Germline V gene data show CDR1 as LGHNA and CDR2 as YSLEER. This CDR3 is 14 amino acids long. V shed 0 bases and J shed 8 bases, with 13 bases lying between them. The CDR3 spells CASSQEGYEGGYTF. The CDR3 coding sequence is TGCGCCAGCAGCCAAGAGGGTTATGAGGGAGGCTACACCTTC.

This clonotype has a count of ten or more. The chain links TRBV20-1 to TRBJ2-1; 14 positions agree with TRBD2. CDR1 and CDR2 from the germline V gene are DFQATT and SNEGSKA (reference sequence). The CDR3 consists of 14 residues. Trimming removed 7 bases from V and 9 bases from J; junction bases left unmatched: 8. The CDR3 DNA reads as TGCAGTGGCTCCGGACTAGCGGGAGGCCTTGAGCAGTTCTTC. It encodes CSGSGLAGGLEQFF.

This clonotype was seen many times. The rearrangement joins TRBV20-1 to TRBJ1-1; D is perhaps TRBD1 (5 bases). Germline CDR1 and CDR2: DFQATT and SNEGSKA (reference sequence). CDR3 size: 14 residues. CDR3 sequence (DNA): TGCAGGTGGGGCCGCGGGACCCTAAACACTGAAGCTTTCTTT. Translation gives CRWGRGTLNTEAFF.

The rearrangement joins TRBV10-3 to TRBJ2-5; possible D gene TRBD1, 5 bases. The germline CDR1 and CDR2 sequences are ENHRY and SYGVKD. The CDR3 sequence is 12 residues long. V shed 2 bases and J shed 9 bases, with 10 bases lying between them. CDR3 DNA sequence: TGTGCCATCAGTGAGCTCTCAGGGCCCCAGTACTTC. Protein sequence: CAISELSGPQYF.

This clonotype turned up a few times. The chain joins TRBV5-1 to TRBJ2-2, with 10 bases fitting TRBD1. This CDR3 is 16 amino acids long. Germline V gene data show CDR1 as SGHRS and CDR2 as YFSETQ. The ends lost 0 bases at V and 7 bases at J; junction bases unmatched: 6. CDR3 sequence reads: CASSLGTGGPDGELFF. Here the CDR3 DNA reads TGCGCCAGCAGCTTGGGGACAGGGGGACCGGACGGGGAGCTGTTTTTT.